Sequencing of this T cell receptor beta chain was carried out in a study of blood T cell repertoires in COVID-19. Looking at the study overall: Sample material is recorded as cDNA or gDNA derived from T cells, B-cell-depleted T cells, or PBMCs.

The table came from immunoSEQ multiplex PCR; TCRdb's copy has only in-frame clones and leaves some out. The sample shows about 240,000 clones, around 90% of them seen only once. The source material was peripheral blood. The clonotype originates from a man in his sixties who had recovered from COVID-19.

The CDR3, as DNA: TGTGCCAGTAGTCTCAGGGGAAGCGGCTATGGCTACACCTTC. Encoded protein: CASSLRGSGYGYTF. V gene TRBV19 combines with J gene TRBJ1-2; tentative D call: TRBD1 (6 bases). CDR3 length: 14 residues. Trimming took off 5 bases at V and 4 bases at J, with 14 bases between the two ends. The germline gives CDR1 LNHDA, CDR2 SQIVND (reference sequence).